This passage covers 17 T cell receptor beta chains from one sample sequenced in a study of T-cell memory formation after mild COVID-19. In TCRdb, the 5' RACE reads were re-called with MiXCR into one record per CDR3 protein. The profile covers some 330,000 distinct CDR3 sequences, with 21% appearing a single time and approximately 13% taken by the ten largest. Sequencing input: PBMCs or a T cell subset sorted from them (not recorded which). These receptors were collected from an adult woman who had mild COVID-19 (a few samples of this study predate the infection). Cell type and time point are not known.

This clonotype has at least ten counts. The chain recombines TRBV6-5 with TRBJ1-2; maybe TRBD1 (5 bases). Germline V gives CDR1 MNHEY, CDR2 SVGAGI. This CDR3 contains 15 residues. The V and J ends lost 6 bases and 4 bases respectively, with 18 bases between them. The CDR3 coding sequence is TGTGCCAGCAGACCCCCCCCAGGGTTCGGCTATGGCTACACCTTC. This encodes CASRPPPGFGYGYTF.

This chain joins TRBV4-1 and TRBJ1-1, with 7 nucleotides matching TRBD1. CDR1 is MGHRA, CDR2 YSYEKL, per germline. The CDR3 extends over 18 amino acids. With 4 bases clipped from V and 4 bases from J, the junction kept 18 bases outside the gene matches. The CDR3 bases are TGCGCCAGCAGCCGCAACAGGGGATCAAACCTTGGGGGCACTGAAGCTTTCTTT. The encoded protein is CASSRNRGSNLGGTEAFF.

The rearrangement links TRBV4-3 to TRBJ1-1, with unresolved D. Between the trimmed V and J ends, which lost 0 bases and 6 bases, there was a span of 17 bases. The CDR3 extends over 16 amino acids. Germline-derived CDR1 and CDR2 are LGHNA and YSLEER. The CDR3 sequence is CASSQDIRVAGAEAFF. CDR3 in DNA: TGCGCCAGCAGCCAAGATATTCGGGTGGCAGGCGCTGAAGCTTTCTTT.

In this sample, this clonotype turned up a few times. The chain joins TRBV6-2 or TRBV6-3 to TRBJ2-3; possibly TRBD2 for D (5 bases). The germline V gene has CDR1 MNHEY and CDR2 SVGEGT. V was shortened by 6 bases and J by 3 bases, with 19 bases between the two germline ends. The CDR3 length is 16 residues. The CDR3 here is CASSPTAERRTDTQYF. CDR3 sequence (DNA): TGTGCCAGCAGCCCAACGGCCGAGCGGAGGACAGATACGCAGTATTTT.

A few counts support this clonotype. The chain links TRBV11-2 to TRBJ1-1; no definite D call. Germline CDR1 reads SGHAT; CDR2 reads FQNNGV. Trimming removed 5 bases from V and 1 base from J, with 8 bases in between. This CDR3 region has 13 residues. The CDR3 nucleotides read TGTGCCAGCAGCGAATCTCGGAACACTGAAGCTTTCTTT. It codes for CASSESRNTEAFF.

CDR3 region: CASSLVSGGAGFF. The CDR3 coding sequence is TGTGCCAGCAGCTTAGTATCGGGGGGCGCAGGTTTCTTT. This chain joins TRBV7-9 and TRBJ1-1; weak D call: TRBD1 (6 bases). Germline CDR1 and CDR2: SEHNR and FQNEAQ (reference sequence). The CDR3 length is 13 residues. The V end lost 1 base, the J end lost 13 bases, and 16 bases lay between the germline ends. Full variable domain (remainder filled in from reference TRBV7-9 and TRBJ1-1): DTGVSQNPRHKITKRGQNVTFRCDPISEHNRLYWYRQTLGQGPEFLTYFQNEAQLEKSRLLSDRFSAERPKGSFSTLEIQRTEQGDSAMYLCASSLVSGGAGFFGQGTRLTVV.

This clonotype was recorded a few times. The rearrangement uses TRBV12-3 or TRBV12-4 and TRBJ2-3; D is perhaps TRBD1 (6 bases). Trimming pared 7 bases from V and 5 bases from J, leaving 13 bases between. The CDR3 extends over 13 amino acids. DNA of the CDR3: TGTGCCAGCACCCCAGGGGAAAGAGATACGCAGTATTTT. Amino acid sequence: CASTPGERDTQYF.

V and J are TRBV5-6 and TRBJ2-7, with D tentatively TRBD1 (6 bases). Trimming removed 3 bases at V and 2 bases at J, with 12 bases between. Per germline, CDR1 SGHDT and CDR2 YYEEEE. The CDR3 is 14 amino acids. CDR3 in DNA: TGTGCCAGCAGCTCTTACAGGGACACCTACGAGCAGTACTTC. This encodes CASSSYRDTYEQYF.

This rearrangement joins TRBV5-1 to TRBJ2-5; D gene ambiguous. The germline V gene encodes CDR1 SGHRS and CDR2 YFSETQ. Trimming cost V 5 bases and J 1 base, with 6 bases left between them. There are 12 residues in the CDR3. CDR3 region: CASRVSQETQYF. CDR3 bases: TGCGCCAGCAGAGTCAGCCAAGAGACCCAGTACTTC.

This chain uses TRBV5-1 with TRBJ2-7, with 7 bases matching TRBD2. Germline CDR1 and CDR2: SGHRS and YFSETQ. The CDR3 has 12 amino acids. Trimming took 2 bases from V and 5 from J; bases not matched to a gene: 1. The CDR3 DNA sequence: TGCGCCAGCAGCTTTCTAGCGGACGAGCAGTACTTC. This sequence encodes CASSFLADEQYF.

This clonotype was counted many times. This rearrangement joins TRBV6-2 or TRBV6-3 to TRBJ1-1; D is unclear. The V end was cut by 2 bases, the J end by 0 bases, with 7 bases between. This CDR3 comprises 14 residues. Per the germline V gene, CDR1 is MNHEY and CDR2 is SVGEGT. In nucleotides, the CDR3 is TGTGCCAGCAGTTACGCGTTTATGAACACTGAAGCTTTCTTT. Protein product: CASSYAFMNTEAFF.

This chain connects TRBV9 to TRBJ2-3; D ambiguous. Germline loops: CDR1 SGDLS, CDR2 YYNGEE. Trimming stripped 3 bases from V and 0 bases from J, with 8 bases between. CDR3 length equals 14 residues. CDR3 nucleotides: TGTGCCAGCAGCGACGGAAAAAGCACAGATACGCAGTATTTT. The encoded protein is CASSDGKSTDTQYF.

The chain couples TRBV12-3 or TRBV12-4 to TRBJ2-5; 8 bases match TRBD1. The V gene end was trimmed by 3 bases and the J gene end by 5 bases; junction bases not matched to a gene: 5. The CDR3 spans 14 residues. CDR3 sequence reads: CASSFQGARETQYF. The CDR3 DNA reads TGTGCCAGCAGTTTTCAGGGGGCGAGGGAGACCCAGTACTTC.

V gene TRBV5-1 combines with J gene TRBJ1-1; D is ambiguous. V was cut by 5 bases and J by 2 bases, with 13 bases left in between. The CDR3 has 14 residues. Germline lookup yields CDR1 SGHRS and CDR2 YFSETQ. In DNA form, the CDR3 reads TGCGCCAGCAGGGTCCTGACGGATAACACTGAAGCTTTCTTT. Its protein is CASRVLTDNTEAFF.

On this clonotype itself: Given a much more abundant clone one base away, this may be a read error. The chain joins TRBV12-3 or TRBV12-4 to TRBJ1-1; 7 nucleotides match TRBD1. The CDR3 is 13 amino acids. V gave up 4 bases and J gave up 5 bases; unmatched junction bases: 4. CDR3 nucleotides: TGTGCCAGCAGTTCGACAGGGAAGACTGAAGCTTTCTTT. As protein: CASSSTGKTEAFF.

This rearrangement joins TRBV5-1 to TRBJ2-3; D unclear. V lost 5 bases and J 6 bases, leaving 10 bases between the germline ends. From germline, CDR1 is SGHRS and CDR2 YFSETQ. This CDR3 region has 12 residues. The CDR3 loop is CASRLNLDTQYF. The CDR3 nucleotides read TGCGCCAGCAGACTAAATCTTGATACGCAGTATTTT.

This clonotype was counted a few times. V and J are TRBV20-1 and TRBJ2-7; D remains ambiguous. The germline V gene encodes CDR1 DFQATT and CDR2 SNEGSKA (reference sequence). V was cut by 4 bases and J by 0 bases, with 13 bases left in between. The CDR3 covers 14 residues. The CDR3 DNA reads as TGCAGTGCTAAGCCCGGGCAGAGCTCCTACGAGCAGTACTTC. This translates into CSAKPGQSSYEQYF.